This T cell receptor (beta chain) was profiled in a study of T-cell reconstitution after alpha-beta-depleted transplantation in children. V lost 2 bases to trimming and J lost 6 bases, with 13 bases between them. CDR1 and CDR2 from the germline V gene are DFQATT and SNEGSKA (reference sequence). This CDR3 has 13 residues. Unique molecular identifiers tagged the TCRbeta library. TCRdb used MiXCR to reprocess the PCR reads, holding one entry per CDR3 protein. Of more than 120,000 distinct CDR3 sequences detected, 8.5% to 10% appear once; the ten largest clones hold about a sixth. In its sample, this clonotype was seen a few times.

The sample here was PBMCs, mostly from graft donor cells, taken 180 days after TCRalphabeta/CD19-depleted stem cell transplant. V gene TRBV20-1 combines with J gene TRBJ2-5, with D tentatively TRBD2 (6 bases). The receptor's source is a female patient aged 2-15 years who had a stem cell transplant for congenital amegakaryocytic thrombocytopenia, so the T cells may come from the graft donor. CDR3 sequence (DNA): TGCAGTGCTAGAACGAACGGGAGAAAGACCCAGTACTTC. Translated: CSARTNGRKTQYF.